The 30 T cell receptor beta chains presented below share a single source sample, sequenced in a study of cytomegalovirus exposure and HLA in healthy donors. Both 60 Vbeta primers and 13 Jbeta primers went into the PCR. Clones were read by immunoSEQ multiplex PCR, and TCRdb kept only the in-frame ones, dropping some. This sample carries approximately 97,000 clones, about four fifths of them seen once, and the ten largest clones take over 4%. Sequenced sample: PBMCs. Receptors originate from a woman between 65 and 79 years old in good health and CMV-seropositive.

This chain connects TRBV5-4 to TRBJ2-3, with 8 bases lining up with TRBD2. Looked up from germline, CDR1 is SGHNT and CDR2 is YYREEE (reference sequence). There are 16 residues in the CDR3. J lost 5 bases, V lost 0 bases, and 8 bases had no gene match. Here the CDR3 reads CASSLEAGVPEDTQYF. The CDR3 bases are TGTGCCAGCAGCTTGGAAGCGGGAGTCCCAGAAGATACGCAGTATTTT. The full variable domain, rest sourced from reference TRBV5-4 and TRBJ2-3, is ETGVTQSPTHLIKTRGQQVTLRCSSQSGHNTVSWYQQALGQGPQFIFQYYREEENGRGNFPPRFSGLQFPNYSSELNVNALELDDSALYLCASSLEAGVPEDTQYFGPGTRLTVL.

This rearrangement joins TRBV5-4 to TRBJ2-1, with D possibly TRBD2 on 6 matching bases. Germline V gene sequence: CDR1 SGHNT, CDR2 YYREEE (reference sequence). The CDR3 has 16 amino acids. V was trimmed by 4 bases and J by 5 bases, leaving 19 bases between them. CDR3 residues: CASSRGTNDLNNEQFF. The CDR3 DNA reads as TGTGCCAGCAGCCGGGGGACCAACGACCTTAACAATGAGCAGTTCTTC.

This chain connects TRBV5-1 to TRBJ2-1; D possibly corresponds to TRBD2 (6 bases). Germline V lookup: CDR1 SGHRS, CDR2 YFSETQ. Trimming took 0 bases from V and 0 from J, leaving 13 bases between them. The CDR3 sequence is 17 residues long. The CDR3 is CASSLGLSGSSYNEQFF. CDR3 in DNA: TGCGCCAGCAGCTTGGGACTCTCCGGGAGCTCCTACAATGAGCAGTTCTTC.

The chain recombines TRBV11-3 with TRBJ2-1, with 11 bases lining up with TRBD2. V lost 5 bases to trimming and J lost 8 bases; unmatched junction nucleotides: 20. Looked up from germline, CDR1 is SGHNT and CDR2 is YENEEA. CDR3 length: 19 amino acids. CDR3 nucleotides: TGTGCCAGCAGCCTAAGATTGACTAGCGGGGATTTAAAAGGGGATGAGCAGTTCTTC. Translation gives CASSLRLTSGDLKGDEQFF.

The rearrangement uses TRBV19 and TRBJ2-2; the D gene is possibly TRBD2 (6 bases). From germline, CDR1 is LNHDA and CDR2 SQIVND (reference sequence). The CDR3 contains 15 residues. With 3 bases removed from V and 1 base from J, the gap between germline ends came to 9 bases. CDR3 bases: TGTGCCAGTAGTATTCGGAGGGGGAACACCGGGGAGCTGTTTTTT. Encoded protein: CASSIRRGNTGELFF.

This clone was observed once. V gene TRBV30 combines with J gene TRBJ2-1; 12 bases map to TRBD2. Per the germline V gene, CDR1 is GTSNPN and CDR2 is SVGIG (reference sequence). The CDR3 sequence is 14 residues long. V dropped 3 bases and J dropped 8; count of bases not matched to a gene: 5. CDR3 sequence reads: CAWRLAGGLDEQFF. DNA for the CDR3: TGTGCCTGGAGACTAGCGGGAGGACTCGATGAGCAGTTCTTC.

This clone was seen just once. J is TRBJ2-2 and V is TRBV9; possible D gene TRBD2, 6 bases. CDR1 and CDR2 (germline): SGDLS, YYNGEE. V lost 2 bases and J 7 bases, leaving 6 bases between the germline ends. This CDR3 spans 12 amino acids. This CDR3 is CASSVGGGELFF. The CDR3 region has the DNA TGTGCCAGCAGCGTCGGGGGCGGGGAGCTGTTTTTT.

This chain links TRBV2 with TRBJ2-1; 10 nucleotides align to TRBD2. The CDR3 is 16 residues long. Losses at the gene ends were 6 bases for V and 9 bases for J; bases not matched to a gene: 14. Germline values: CDR1 SNHLY, CDR2 FYNNEI. The CDR3 reads CASSSPSGSLISEQFF. The CDR3 region has the DNA TGTGCCAGCAGCTCACCTAGCGGGAGCCTTATAAGTGAGCAGTTCTTC.

The J gene is TRBJ2-2, the V gene TRBV11-3, with D maybe TRBD1 (6 bases). CDR3 length equals 17 residues. Germline assignment: CDR1 SGHNT and CDR2 YENEEA. V was clipped by 4 bases and J by 5 bases, with 20 bases between them. For the CDR3, the DNA is TGTGCCAGCAGCTCCCCGGGCAGGGGAAGCTGGACCGGGGAGCTGTTTTTT. Its translation: CASSSPGRGSWTGELFF. Together with reference TRBV11-3 and TRBJ2-2, the CDR3 gives the full variable domain: EAGVVQSPRYKIIEKKQPVAFWCNPISGHNTLYWYLQNLGQGPELLIRYENEEAVDDSQLPKDRFSAERLKGVDSTLKIQPAELGDSAVYLCASSSPGRGSWTGELFFGEGSRLTVL.

The genes are TRBV9 and TRBJ1-3; D perhaps matches TRBD1 (6 bases). This CDR3 contains 14 residues. Germline V gene data show CDR1 as SGDLS and CDR2 as YYNGEE. Trimming removed 3 bases at V and 2 bases at J, with 9 bases between. The CDR3 region has the DNA TGTGCCAGCAGCGCAGGGGTGGCTGGAAACACCATATATTTT. This translates into CASSAGVAGNTIYF.

The V gene is TRBV5-1, the J gene TRBJ2-7; D possibly corresponds to TRBD1 (5 bases). Trimming took off 0 bases at V and 3 bases at J, with 10 bases between the two ends. This CDR3 is built from 14 residues. The germline CDR1 and CDR2 sequences are SGHRS and YFSETQ. The CDR3 loop is CASSLEQGLYEQYF. The CDR3 nucleotides read TGCGCCAGCAGCTTGGAGCAGGGCCTCTACGAGCAGTACTTC.

The chain recombines TRBV6-4 with TRBJ1-5, with 7 bases lining up with TRBD1. Germline CDR1 reads MRHNA; CDR2 reads SNTAGT. Unmatched junction bases numbered 5, after V lost 10 bases and J lost 2 bases. The CDR3 length is 13 residues. CDR3 in DNA: TGTGCCATTACAGGGGAGTGCAATCAGCCCCAGCATTTT. Protein sequence: CAITGECNQPQHF.

The chain recombines TRBV4-3 with TRBJ2-2; D is unresolved. From germline, CDR1 is LGHNA and CDR2 YSLEER. The CDR3 sequence is 14 residues long. The V end was cut by 4 bases, the J end by 0 bases, with 6 bases between. The CDR3 coding sequence is TGCGCCAGCAGCCGTTCGGCGAACACCGGGGAGCTGTTTTTT. Its translation is CASSRSANTGELFF.

A word on this clone: Germline and junction disagree at one end, which may indicate a read error. The genes are TRBV7-7 and TRBJ2-2, with D possibly TRBD1 on 6 matching bases. The CDR3 consists of 16 residues. Germline lookup yields CDR1 SSHAT and CDR2 FNYEAQ (reference sequence). CDR3 region: CASSLAQGPHTGELFF. Written as DNA, the CDR3 is TGTGCTAGCAGCTTAGCGCAGGGGCCGCACACCGGGGAGCTGTTTTTT.

The chain has TRBV5-6 and TRBJ1-2; tentative D call: TRBD1 (6 bases). The CDR3 covers 15 residues. Trimming removed 2 bases from V and 4 bases from J, with 15 bases in between. Germline V CDR1 and CDR2: SGHDT, YYEEEE. The CDR3: CASSFRRGPPYGYTF. Here the CDR3 DNA reads TGTGCCAGCAGCTTCCGCAGGGGTCCTCCCTATGGCTACACCTTC.

The chain combines TRBV5-1 with TRBJ1-5, with D unresolved. Germline-derived CDR1 and CDR2 are SGHRS and YFSETQ. This CDR3 spans 17 amino acids. Trimming took off 2 bases at V and 7 bases at J, with 22 bases between the two ends. In DNA form, the CDR3 reads TGCGCCAGCAGCTTAACCCCAGGAAGGGAGGTCAGGCAGCCCCAGCATTTT. This codes for CASSLTPGREVRQPQHF.

This chain links TRBV15 with TRBJ2-7; TRBD1 aligns across 7 bases. Looked up from germline, CDR1 is LNHNV and CDR2 is YYDKDF (reference sequence). J was trimmed by 6 bases and V by 3 bases; bases with no gene match: 5. CDR3 length: 13 residues. CDR3 sequence reads: CATSSYAGGEQYF. The CDR3 DNA follows: TGTGCCACCAGCAGCTACGCAGGGGGCGAGCAGTACTTC.

The chain employs TRBV28 and TRBJ2-4; D may be TRBD1 (5 bases). This CDR3 contains 15 residues. V lost 2 bases and J 2 bases, leaving 10 bases between the germline ends. Looked up from germline, CDR1 is MDHEN and CDR2 is SYDVKM. CDR3 sequence (DNA): TGTGCCAGCAGTTTACAGCAGGGTACCAAAAACATTCAGTACTTC. It yields the protein CASSLQQGTKNIQYF.

The chain is built from TRBV5-1 and TRBJ2-3; D is undetermined. The CDR3 is 13 residues long. Trimming took 4 bases from V and 0 from J, leaving 6 bases between them. Germline V gives CDR1 SGHRS, CDR2 YFSETQ. In DNA form, the CDR3 reads TGCGCCAGCAGCCCCCCTAGCACAGATACGCAGTATTTT. It codes for CASSPPSTDTQYF.

This chain links TRBV5-1 with TRBJ2-5, with D perhaps TRBD2 (5 bases). Per the germline V gene, CDR1 is SGHRS and CDR2 is YFSETQ. Between the trimmed V and J ends, which lost 4 bases and 5 bases, there was a span of 21 bases. This CDR3 comprises 16 residues. In DNA form, the CDR3 reads TGCGCCAGCAGCGCGGGCCTTGACCCCCCCCAGGAGACCCAGTACTTC. As protein: CASSAGLDPPQETQYF.

This sequence joins TRBV9 and TRBJ2-2; D not resolved. Germline-derived CDR1 and CDR2 are SGDLS and YYNGEE. CDR3 length equals 17 residues. Trimming cost V 0 bases and J 2 bases, with 14 bases left between them. The CDR3 is CASSVAPVLINTGELFF. The DNA of the CDR3 is TGTGCCAGCAGCGTAGCCCCGGTTCTGATAAACACCGGGGAGCTGTTTTTT.

This sequence joins TRBV18 and TRBJ2-2; D gene uncertain. CDR1 is KGHSH, CDR2 LQKENI, per germline. V lost 3 bases, J lost 6 bases, and 11 bases lay in between. The CDR3 covers 14 residues. The CDR3 protein is CASSPFLEAGELFF. For the CDR3, the DNA is TGTGCCAGCTCACCCTTTCTAGAGGCCGGGGAGCTGTTTTTT.

The chain combines TRBV28 with TRBJ2-3, with 10 bases lining up with TRBD2. The CDR3 is 16 residues long. The V gene's germline CDR1 is MDHEN and CDR2 SYDVKM. J was trimmed by 1 base and V by 4 bases; bases with no gene match: 5. The CDR3 DNA reads TGTGCCAGCAGTTCGCCTAGCGGGAGAGGCACAGATACGCAGTATTTT. As protein: CASSSPSGRGTDTQYF. The variable domain in full, completed from reference TRBV28 and TRBJ2-3, reads DVKVTQSSRYLVKRTGEKVFLECVQDMDHENMFWYRQDPGLGLRLIYFSYDVKMKEKGDIPEGYSVSREKKERFSLILESASTNQTSMYLCASSSPSGRGTDTQYFGPGTRLTVL.

The rearrangement links TRBV5-6 to TRBJ1-5; possible D gene TRBD1, 6 bases. Germline V gene lookup returns CDR1 SGHDT and CDR2 YYEEEE. Trimming shortened V by 4 bases and J by 5 bases, and 19 bases separated the two germline ends. The CDR3 loop spans 16 amino acids. The CDR3 DNA reads as TGTGCCAGCAGCGCCCGAGGGGGGGGGAGGGATCAGCCCCAGCATTTT. It translates to CASSARGGGRDQPQHF.

The V call is TRBV5-1, the J call TRBJ2-5; TRBD1 aligns across 8 bases. The J call may be in error: the DNA end matches TRBJ2-7 better. CDR3 length: 15 residues. Germline assignment: CDR1 SGHRS and CDR2 YFSETQ. The CDR3 loop reads CASSPRTGRSYEQYF. CDR3 nucleotides: TGCGCCAGCAGCCCCCGGACAGGGCGATCCTACGAGCAGTACTTC.

The chain carries TRBV6-1 and TRBJ1-2; D is uncertain. Looked up from germline, CDR1 is MNHNS and CDR2 is SASEGT. This CDR3 has 16 residues. The ends were cut back, 4 bases at V and 7 bases at J, with 22 bases in the middle. The CDR3 reads CASSGATAPPGGGYTF. For the CDR3, the DNA is TGTGCCAGCAGTGGTGCCACAGCGCCGCCGGGAGGTGGCTACACCTTC.

CDR3 nucleotides: TGTGCCAGCAGTTTGGGAGCGGGAGGAAACCCGGGGTATTTT. It is translated as CASSLGAGGNPGYF. The chain employs TRBV28 and TRBJ2-3; 9 bases are a match to TRBD2. The germline V gene encodes CDR1 MDHEN and CDR2 SYDVKM. This CDR3 has 14 amino acids. Losses at the gene ends were 3 bases for V and 14 bases for J; bases not matched to a gene: 12. Full variable domain (remainder filled in from reference TRBV28 and TRBJ2-3): DVKVTQSSRYLVKRTGEKVFLECVQDMDHENMFWYRQDPGLGLRLIYFSYDVKMKEKGDIPEGYSVSREKKERFSLILESASTNQTSMYLCASSLGAGGNPGYFGPGTRLTVL.

This chain joins TRBV12-5 and TRBJ2-3, with 10 bases fitting TRBD1. Germline trimming cut 5 bases from V and 4 bases from J; bases unmatched to any gene: 3. Germline CDR1 reads LGHNT; CDR2 reads FRNRAP. This CDR3 spans 14 amino acids. CDR3 sequence reads: CASGPGQGADTQYF. As DNA, the CDR3 is TGTGCTAGTGGTCCCGGACAGGGGGCAGATACGCAGTATTTT.

The chain has TRBV4-3 and TRBJ2-6, with D possibly TRBD1 on 6 matching bases. V shed 0 bases and J shed 4 bases, with 10 bases lying between them. The CDR3 has 16 residues. Looked up from germline, CDR1 is LGHNA and CDR2 is YSLEER. CDR3 bases: TGCGCCAGCAGCCAAGACTGGGGGACAGGGGCCAACGTCCTGACTTTC. Its translation is CASSQDWGTGANVLTF.

The chain is built from TRBV7-2 and TRBJ1-4; no clear D gene. This CDR3 comprises 16 residues. Trimming left V 6 bases short and J 7 bases short, with 21 bases between. Germline loops: CDR1 SGHTA, CDR2 FQGNSA. CDR3 sequence: CASSPDRGGRGEKLFF. The CDR3 bases are TGTGCCAGCAGTCCTGACCGGGGAGGGAGAGGTGAAAAACTGTTTTTT.